The 28 T cell receptor beta chains below were found in one sample sequenced in a study of blood T cell repertoires in COVID-19. Data came from immunoSEQ multiplex PCR; TCRdb stores just in-frame clones and leaves some out. Among some 260,000 clones listed, around 90% were seen once. Input material: peripheral blood. Receptor source: a woman aged 25 to 39 with acute or convalescent COVID-19.

V gene TRBV5-1 combines with J gene TRBJ2-3; 7 nucleotides align to TRBD2. After removal of 4 bases from V and 4 bases from J, the junction contained 3 bases not matched to a gene. Per germline, CDR1 SGHRS and CDR2 YFSETQ. This CDR3 contains 13 residues. CDR3 in amino acids: CASSLGRADTQYF. As DNA, the CDR3 is TGCGCCAGCAGCCTAGGGAGGGCAGATACGCAGTATTTT.

CDR3 residues: CASSPGLAGHQETQYF. The CDR3 DNA follows: TGTGCCAGCAGTCCGGGACTAGCGGGCCACCAAGAGACCCAGTACTTC. The chain couples TRBV6-2 or TRBV6-3 to TRBJ2-5; 12 bases fit TRBD2. With 5 bases clipped from V and 0 bases from J, the junction kept 4 bases outside the gene matches. The germline gives CDR1 MNHEY, CDR2 SVGEGT. The CDR3 has 16 amino acids.

This clone has just one count. This chain links TRBV25-1 with TRBJ1-1, with 7 nucleotides matching TRBD1. Losses at the gene ends were 8 bases for V and 1 base for J; bases not matched to a gene: 7. Germline V gives CDR1 MGHDK, CDR2 SYGVNS. The CDR3 spans 14 residues. CDR3 protein: CASRLQGGNTEAFF. The CDR3 DNA reads TGTGCCAGCCGACTGCAGGGGGGGAACACTGAAGCTTTCTTT.

This chain joins TRBV7-3 and TRBJ2-7, with 13 bases identical to TRBD2. Trimming removed 0 bases from V and 2 bases from J; junction bases left unmatched: 25. Germline CDR1 and CDR2: SGHTA and FQGTGA. The CDR3 has 24 residues. This chain's CDR3 is CASSLTSYGRRTSGSFKTAYEQYF. The CDR3 nucleotides are TGTGCCAGCAGCTTAACTAGCTACGGACGCAGGACTAGCGGGAGTTTTAAGACAGCCTACGAGCAGTACTTC. Supplemented by reference TRBV7-3 and TRBJ2-7, the full variable domain reads GAGVSQTPSNKVTEKGKYVELRCDPISGHTALYWYRQSLGQGPEFLIYFQGTGAADDSGLPNDRFFAVRPEGSVSTLKIQRTERGDSAVYLCASSLTSYGRRTSGSFKTAYEQYFGPGTRLTVT.

The V and J genes are TRBV7-8 and TRBJ2-3; no clear D. Deletions cut 1 base from V and 7 bases from J, with 15 bases between. The germline gives CDR1 SGHVS, CDR2 FQNEAQ. CDR3 size: 15 residues. In DNA form, the CDR3 reads TGTGCCAGCAGCTTAGAAGGAGTGGGTTTCAATACGCAGTATTTT. Translated, it gives CASSLEGVGFNTQYF.

In nucleotides, the CDR3 is TGTGCCAGCAGCTTAGACAGGGTGGCTGGAAACACCATATATTTT. Translation: CASSLDRVAGNTIYF. V gene TRBV7-2 combines with J gene TRBJ1-3; weak D call: TRBD1 (6 bases). This CDR3 has 15 residues. Germline CDR1 SGHTA, CDR2 FQGNSA. The V gene lost 1 base and the J gene lost 2 bases, with 9 bases spanning the gap.

V is TRBV19 and J is TRBJ1-5; possibly TRBD1 for D (6 bases). This CDR3 is 14 amino acids long. The germline gives CDR1 LNHDA, CDR2 SQIVND (reference sequence). V lost 3 bases and J 1 base, leaving 7 bases between the germline ends. CDR3 region: CASSIQGSNQPQHF. In DNA form, the CDR3 reads TGTGCCAGTAGTATTCAGGGGAGCAATCAGCCCCAGCATTTT.

The J gene is TRBJ1-5, the V gene TRBV27, with 9 nucleotides matching TRBD1. The CDR3 spans 15 residues. Germline values: CDR1 MNHEY, CDR2 SMNVEV (reference sequence). Trimming took 4 bases from V and 1 from J; bases not matched to a gene: 2. The CDR3 reads CASSWGQGSNQPQHF. CDR3 DNA: TGTGCCAGCAGTTGGGGACAGGGAAGCAATCAGCCCCAGCATTTT.

This chain joins TRBV10-3 and TRBJ1-6; no reliable D call. Between the trimmed V and J ends, which lost 5 bases and 7 bases, there was a span of 12 bases. This CDR3 has 14 residues. The germline gives CDR1 ENHRY, CDR2 SYGVKD. CDR3 in amino acids: CAISHSNLNSPLHF. CDR3 nucleotides: TGTGCCATCAGTCACAGCAACTTAAATTCACCCCTCCACTTT.

This rearrangement joins TRBV5-1 to TRBJ1-4, with TRBD1 matching over 7 bases. The junction had 10 bases not matched to a gene; V was cut back by 7 bases and J by 7 bases. CDR3 length: 14 residues. Per the germline V gene, CDR1 is SGHRS and CDR2 is YFSETQ. The CDR3 is CASSAGTATEKLFF. The CDR3 DNA reads TGCGCCAGCTCCGCTGGGACAGCAACTGAAAAACTGTTTTTT.

V usage is TRBV6-1 and J usage is TRBJ2-3; D is unclear. V was shortened by 3 bases and J by 5 bases, with 15 bases between the two germline ends. The CDR3 is 15 residues long. Germline assignment: CDR1 MNHNS and CDR2 SASEGT. The CDR3 coding sequence is TGTGCCAGCAGTGATTCGCCATACCCGGTAGATACGCAGTATTTT. Residues: CASSDSPYPVDTQYF.

V usage is TRBV5-1 and J usage is TRBJ1-4; weak D call: TRBD1 (6 bases). The germline V gene has CDR1 SGHRS and CDR2 YFSETQ. This CDR3 has 14 residues. V was shortened by 1 base and J by 6 bases, with 10 bases between the two germline ends. The CDR3 loop reads CASSLRGGHEKLFF. The CDR3 DNA is TGCGCCAGCAGCTTGCGGGGGGGCCATGAAAAACTGTTTTTT.

This chain links TRBV12-3 or TRBV12-4 with TRBJ1-5, with D unresolved. The CDR3 length is 13 residues. V gave up 3 bases and J gave up 7 bases, with 10 bases separating them. The CDR3 DNA sequence: TGTGCCAGCAGTTTCGAGGGAGGCCAGCCCCAGCATTTT. Amino acid sequence: CASSFEGGQPQHF.

This chain uses TRBV11-3 with TRBJ2-2; the match to TRBD1 covers 7 bases. The CDR3 loop spans 13 amino acids. The V segment lost 8 bases and the J segment 6 bases; nucleotides outside the gene matches: 6. Per the germline V gene, CDR1 is SGHNT and CDR2 is YENEEA. The CDR3 sequence is CASENRGPGELFF. DNA for the CDR3: TGTGCCAGCGAGAACAGGGGCCCCGGGGAGCTGTTTTTT.

V and J are TRBV2 and TRBJ2-7, with TRBD1 as a possible D gene (5 bases). The germline gives CDR1 SNHLY, CDR2 FYNNEI. The CDR3 consists of 13 residues. The V end was cut by 6 bases, the J end by 4 bases, with 13 bases between. The CDR3 loop is CASRGTGFYEQYF. The CDR3 nucleotides are TGTGCCAGCAGAGGAACAGGCTTTTACGAGCAGTACTTC.

Here the CDR3 reads CASSPGLAGGPGEQFF. CDR3 nucleotide sequence: TGTGCCAGCAGCCCGGGACTAGCGGGAGGGCCAGGGGAGCAGTTCTTC. This rearrangement joins TRBV11-3 to TRBJ2-1; 16 bases align to TRBD2. This CDR3 region has 16 residues. The trim removed 5 bases at V and 10 bases at J, leaving 8 bases unmatched. Germline loops: CDR1 SGHNT, CDR2 YENEEA.

This sequence joins TRBV9 and TRBJ2-3, with 8 bases fitting TRBD2. CDR3 length equals 16 residues. Germline trimming cut 3 bases from V and 6 bases from J; bases unmatched to any gene: 12. Germline CDR1 and CDR2: SGDLS and YYNGEE. In DNA, the CDR3 is TGTGCCAGCAGCGGATCCGGGACTAGTACCCCGGATACGCAGTATTTT. Its translation: CASSGSGTSTPDTQYF.

The chain recombines TRBV19 with TRBJ2-5; TRBD1 matches at 8 bases. J gave up 4 bases and V 2 bases, and 3 bases lay outside the gene matches. Germline CDR1 and CDR2: LNHDA and SQIVND (reference sequence). CDR3 length equals 14 residues. The CDR3 region has the DNA TGTGCCAGTAGTATAAGGGGGACAGGAGAGACCCAGTACTTC. Amino acids: CASSIRGTGETQYF.

CDR3 residues: CARRTSGSLSNEQFF. The DNA for the CDR3 is TGTGCCAGACGGACTAGCGGGAGCTTGTCGAATGAGCAGTTCTTC. The chain is built from TRBV2 and TRBJ2-1, with 13 bases identical to TRBD2. V lost 9 bases and J lost 7; bases outside the gene matches: 9. Looked up from germline, CDR1 is SNHLY and CDR2 is FYNNEI. The CDR3 sequence is 15 residues long.

J is TRBJ1-1 and V is TRBV6-6; perhaps TRBD1 as D (6 bases). Trimming took 5 bases from V and 1 from J, leaving 20 bases between them. The germline CDR1 and CDR2 sequences are MNHNY and SVGAGI (reference sequence). The CDR3 spans 17 residues. CDR3 region: CASSPPPAGTWNTEAFF. As DNA, the CDR3 is TGTGCCAGCAGTCCACCTCCCGCCGGGACATGGAACACTGAAGCTTTCTTT.

The rearrangement uses TRBV5-1 and TRBJ2-1, with D possibly TRBD2 on 6 matching bases. The CDR3 loop spans 15 amino acids. V was trimmed by 0 bases and J by 0 bases, leaving 7 bases between them. CDR1 and CDR2 from the germline V gene are SGHRS and YFSETQ. The CDR3 nucleotides read TGCGCCAGCAGCTTGGACGGGGGCTCCTACAATGAGCAGTTCTTC. Encoded protein: CASSLDGGSYNEQFF.

Comment on this clone: Other DNA sequences in this sample translate to the same CDR3. The chain couples TRBV7-9 to TRBJ2-4; D ambiguous. Germline assignment: CDR1 SEHNR and CDR2 FQNEAQ (reference sequence). V was cut by 5 bases and J by 1 base, with 9 bases left in between. This CDR3 contains 14 residues. The CDR3 spells CASSPELAKNIQYF. CDR3 bases: TGTGCCAGCAGCCCCGAGTTGGCCAAAAACATTCAGTACTTC.

This chain joins TRBV7-6 and TRBJ1-4; D gene ambiguous. Trimming took 1 base from V and 4 from J, leaving 10 bases between them. The CDR3 extends over 15 amino acids. The germline gives CDR1 SGHVS, CDR2 FNYEAQ. CDR3 DNA sequence: TGTGCCAGCAGCTTAGGAGGGTGGGATAATGAAAAACTGTTTTTT. It encodes CASSLGGWDNEKLFF.

This clone was seen a few times. V gene TRBV4-1 combines with J gene TRBJ1-1, with D hard to call. Germline CDR1 MGHRA, CDR2 YSYEKL. Trimming cost V 1 base and J 11 bases, with 8 bases left between them. CDR3 size: 11 residues. The CDR3 DNA follows: TGCGCCAGCAGCCAAGGTGTGGAGGCTTTCTTT. Translating it yields CASSQGVEAFF.

CDR3: CASSPNRGGTGELFF. The CDR3 DNA is TGTGCCAGCAGCCCCAACAGGGGGGGGACCGGGGAGCTGTTTTTT. The chain links TRBV7-6 to TRBJ2-2; tentative D call: TRBD1 (8 bases). CDR1 and CDR2 (germline): SGHVS, FNYEAQ. Trimming cost V 5 bases and J 5 bases, with 15 bases left between them. The CDR3 is 15 residues long. Supplemented by reference TRBV7-6 and TRBJ2-2, the full variable domain reads GAGVSQSPRYKVTKRGQDVALRCDPISGHVSLYWYRQALGQGPEFLTYFNYEAQQDKSGLPNDRFSAERPEGSISTLTIQRTEQRDSAMYRCASSPNRGGTGELFFGEGSRLTVL.

This rearrangement joins TRBV19 to TRBJ2-3; 10 nucleotides match TRBD1. The V segment lost 3 bases and the J segment 2 bases; nucleotides outside the gene matches: 8. Germline-derived CDR1 and CDR2 are LNHDA and SQIVND (reference sequence). The CDR3 has 17 residues. The CDR3 DNA reads TGTGCCAGTAGTATGTACGGGACAGGGGCTACCACAGATACGCAGTATTTT. Its translation is CASSMYGTGATTDTQYF.

The CDR3 sequence is CASSSLPREGWEQYF. The CDR3 DNA is TGTGCCAGCAGTTCCCTCCCGCGGGAGGGCTGGGAGCAGTACTTC. V is TRBV27 and J is TRBJ2-7; 9 positions agree with TRBD2. J was trimmed by 7 bases and V by 4 bases; bases with no gene match: 11. CDR1 is MNHEY, CDR2 SMNVEV, per germline (reference sequence). The CDR3 sequence is 15 residues long.

The CDR3 loop is CASSLSTGGGHEQYF. The CDR3 region has the DNA TGTGCCAGTAGTCTCTCGACAGGGGGCGGCCACGAGCAGTACTTC. V usage is TRBV19 and J usage is TRBJ2-7, with TRBD1 identical over 10 bases. V trimming: 5 bases; J trimming: 5 bases; junction bases outside the gene matches: 9. The germline gives CDR1 LNHDA, CDR2 SQIVND (reference sequence). The CDR3 covers 15 residues.